This section outlines one T cell receptor (beta chain) sequence together with its context. Antigen: not known. This entry belongs to a study of PD-L1 blockade in urothelial cancer. About the research overall: Prior exposure to chemotherapy in patients amounted to 0 to 3 regimens received. The researchers analyzed blood 3 weeks (second dose) and 6 weeks after treatment start. Points from the study as a whole: Sub-median blood TCR clonality before treatment predicted longer survival.

Assay used: immunoSEQ multiplex PCR; TCRdb lists only in-frame clones, some missing. The data contain about 40,000 clones, 70% to 90% of them seen just once; the ten biggest clones take up 2.6%. Trimming removed 3 bases from V and 1 base from J; junction bases left unmatched: 6. The CDR3 has 16 residues. Germline CDR1 and CDR2: WSHSY and SAAADI. Stated time point: peripheral blood 6 weeks after treatment start. The receptor was derived from a man between 65 and 85 years old with urothelial cancer. The chain joins TRBV10-2 to TRBJ2-1, with TRBD1 matching 7 bases. The specimen comprised PBMCs, sampled around atezolizumab (anti-PD-L1) treatment. The CDR3 DNA sequence: TGCGCCAGCAGTGATTTGAGGGGGCGGTCCTACAATGAGCAGTTCTTC. Translating it yields CASSDLRGRSYNEQFF.